Sequencing of this T cell receptor (beta chain) was carried out in a study of blood T cell repertoires in COVID-19. Study in general: The analysed material was cDNA or gDNA that came from T cells, B-cell-depleted T cells, or PBMCs.

In the original processing: The assay estimated nucleated cells by amplifying reference gene primers. Only in-frame clones appear in the TCRdb table, and some are missing; sequencing was by immunoSEQ multiplex PCR. V, J and clone size reflect that table, while D and trimming were determined from the DNA. The data hold about 170,000 clones, with 88% observed a single time. The CDR3 covers 17 residues. With 2 bases clipped from V and 3 bases from J, the junction kept 10 bases outside the gene matches. The germline CDR1 and CDR2 sequences are LNHDA and SQIVND (reference sequence). J is TRBJ2-3 and V is TRBV19; 8 bases agree with TRBD2. Sequencing was performed on peripheral blood. The clonotype comes from a man aged 50 to 59 who had recovered from COVID-19. CDR3 in DNA: TGTGCCAGTAGTATAAAAGCGGGGGCCAGAACTACAGATACGCAGTATTTT. Its translation: CASSIKAGARTTDTQYF.